This T cell receptor beta chain emerged from a study of blood T cell repertoires in COVID-19. Generated by immunoSEQ multiplex PCR, the TCRdb table keeps only in-frame clones and is missing some. The data show about 360,000 clones, with roughly 86% seen just once and roughly 3.1% held by the top ten. The CDR3 spans 15 residues. With 4 bases clipped from V and 4 bases from J, the junction kept 9 bases outside the gene matches. Germline V gives CDR1 SGHDN, CDR2 FVKESK. The specimen sequenced was peripheral blood. The sequence was obtained from a human donor in a cohort sampled during active COVID-19. The V and J genes are TRBV14 and TRBJ2-7; 8 nucleotides line up with TRBD1. The CDR3: CASSLRRGLGYEQYF. The CDR3 bases are TGTGCCAGCAGCCTCCGCAGGGGGCTGGGGTACGAGCAGTACTTC. The complete variable domain, with remaining parts taken from reference TRBV14 and TRBJ2-7, reads EAGVTQFPSHSVIEKGQTVTLRCDPISGHDNLYWYRRVMGKEIKFLLHFVKESKQDESGMPNNRFLAERTGGTYSTLKVQPAELEDSGVYFCASSLRRGLGYEQYFGPGTRLTVT.